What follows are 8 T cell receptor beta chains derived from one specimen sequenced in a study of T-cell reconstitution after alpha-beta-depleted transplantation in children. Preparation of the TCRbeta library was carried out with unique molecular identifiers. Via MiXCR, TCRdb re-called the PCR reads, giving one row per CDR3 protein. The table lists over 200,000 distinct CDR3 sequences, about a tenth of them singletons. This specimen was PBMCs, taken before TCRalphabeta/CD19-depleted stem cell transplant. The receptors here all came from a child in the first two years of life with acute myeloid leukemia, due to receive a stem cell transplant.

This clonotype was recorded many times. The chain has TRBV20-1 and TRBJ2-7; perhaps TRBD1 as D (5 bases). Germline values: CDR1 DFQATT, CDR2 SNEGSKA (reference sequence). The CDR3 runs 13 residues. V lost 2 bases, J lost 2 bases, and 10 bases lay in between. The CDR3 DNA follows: TGCAGTGCTAGACGCGACAGCACCTACGAGCAGTACTTC. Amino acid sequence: CSARRDSTYEQYF.

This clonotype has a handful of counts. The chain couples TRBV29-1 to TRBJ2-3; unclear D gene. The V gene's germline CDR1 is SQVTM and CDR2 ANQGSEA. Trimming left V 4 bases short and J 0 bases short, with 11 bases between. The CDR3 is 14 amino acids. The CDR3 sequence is CSVVRQLSTDTQYF. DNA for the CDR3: TGCAGCGTTGTAAGGCAGCTCAGCACAGATACGCAGTATTTT.

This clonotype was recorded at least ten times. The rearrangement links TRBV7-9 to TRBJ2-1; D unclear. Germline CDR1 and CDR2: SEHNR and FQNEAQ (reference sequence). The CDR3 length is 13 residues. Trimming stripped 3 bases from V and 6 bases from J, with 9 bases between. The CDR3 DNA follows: TGTGCCAGCAGCTTGACTGCTCCCAATGAGCAGTTCTTC. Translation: CASSLTAPNEQFF.

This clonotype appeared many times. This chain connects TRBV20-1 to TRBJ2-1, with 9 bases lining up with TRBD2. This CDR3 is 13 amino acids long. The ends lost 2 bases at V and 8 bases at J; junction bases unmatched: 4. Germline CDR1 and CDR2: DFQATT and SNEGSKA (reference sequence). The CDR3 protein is CSARLAGKYEQFF. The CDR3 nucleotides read TGCAGTGCTAGACTAGCGGGAAAGTATGAGCAGTTCTTC.

CDR3 amino acids: CASSVEGGPSGAPYNEQFF. The CDR3 bases are TGCGCCAGCAGCGTGGAAGGGGGCCCTAGCGGGGCGCCCTACAATGAGCAGTTCTTC. The J gene is TRBJ2-1, the V gene TRBV5-1; TRBD2 aligns across 9 bases. Germline V lookup: CDR1 SGHRS, CDR2 YFSETQ. V was clipped by 4 bases and J by 2 bases; unmatched bases: 16. This CDR3 contains 19 residues. The full variable domain, with the rest looked up from reference TRBV5-1 and TRBJ2-1, is KAGVTQTPRYLIKTRGQQVTLSCSPISGHRSVSWYQQTPGQGLQFLFEYFSETQRNKGNFPGRFSGRQFSNSRSEMNVSTLELGDSALYLCASSVEGGPSGAPYNEQFFGPGTRLTVL.

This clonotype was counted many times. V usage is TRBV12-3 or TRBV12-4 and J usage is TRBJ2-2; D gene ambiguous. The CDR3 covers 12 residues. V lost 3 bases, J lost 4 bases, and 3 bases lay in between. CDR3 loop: CASSFRTGELFF. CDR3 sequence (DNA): TGTGCCAGCAGTTTCCGCACCGGGGAGCTGTTTTTT.

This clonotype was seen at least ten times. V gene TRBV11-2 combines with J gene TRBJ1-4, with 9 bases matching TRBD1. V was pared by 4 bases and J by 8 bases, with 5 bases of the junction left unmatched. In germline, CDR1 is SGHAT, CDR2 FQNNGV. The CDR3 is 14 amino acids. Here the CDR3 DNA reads TGTGCCAGCAGCTCGACAGGGGGTAGCGAAAAACTGTTTTTT. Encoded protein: CASSSTGGSEKLFF.

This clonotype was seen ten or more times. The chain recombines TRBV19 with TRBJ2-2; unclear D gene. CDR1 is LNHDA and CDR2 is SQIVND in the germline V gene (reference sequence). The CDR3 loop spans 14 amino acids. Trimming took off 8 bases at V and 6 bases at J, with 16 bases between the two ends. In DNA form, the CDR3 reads TGTGCCAGTTCCCCACTTGGTGGCGCCGGGGAGCTGTTTTTT. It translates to CASSPLGGAGELFF.